This is a list of T cell receptor beta chains from one sample in a study of blood T cell repertoires in COVID-19. Profiled with immunoSEQ multiplex PCR; TCRdb holds only in-frame clones, not every one. Of around 100,000 clones detected, 80% to 90% appear once; the ten largest clones hold 15%. Sequencing input: peripheral blood. These receptor sequences come from a human donor in a cohort sampled during active COVID-19. Each CDR3 is given with its conserved first and last residue. D genes are given only for firm matches. Only some rows state a clone size, as once, few, many or a class for expanded clones.

v_gene	j_gene	abundance	d_gene	CDR3nt	CDR3aa
TRBV7-2	TRBJ2-5	NA	TRBD2	TGTGCCAGCAGCTTAGTTTTCGTGGCGGGAGGGGGCGAGACCCAGTACTTC	CASSLVFVAGGGETQYF
TRBV12-5	TRBJ2-5	NA	NA	TGTGCTAGTGGTTTGGGCGGGACTTATCAAGAGACCCAGTACTTC	CASGLGGTYQETQYF
TRBV5-1	TRBJ2-7	NA	NA	TGCGCCAGCAGCTTGGCCGGGACATTCACCTACGAGCAGTACTTC	CASSLAGTFTYEQYF
TRBV6-1	TRBJ1-5	few	NA	TGTGCCAGCAGTGAAGCCTCGTCCGGGGGAAGAGGCAATCAGCCCCAGCATTTT	CASSEASSGGRGNQPQHF
TRBV2	TRBJ2-5	NA	TRBD2	TGTGCCAGCAGTGGTCTAGCGGGACAGGAGACCCAGTACTTC	CASSGLAGQETQYF
TRBV3-1/TRBV3-2	TRBJ1-6	many	TRBD1	TGTGCCAGCAGCCCTGAGAGGGGGACAGGGAGGTCACCCCTCCACTTT	CASSPERGTGRSPLHF
TRBV11-2	TRBJ2-1	NA	TRBD2	TGTGCCAGCAGCGAGACTAGCGGGAGTTACAATGAGCAGTTCTTC	CASSETSGSYNEQFF
TRBV27	TRBJ2-1	once	TRBD2	TGTGCCAGCAGTACCCCCGCGGGGGGAAATGAGCAGTTCTTC	CASSTPAGGNEQFF
TRBV5-1	TRBJ2-2	NA	NA	TGCGCCAGCAGCTTGGTGGCCACCGGGGAGCTGTTTTTT	CASSLVATGELFF
TRBV3-1/TRBV3-2	TRBJ1-1	NA	NA	TGTGCCAGCAGCCAAGCTGGGAGGGCGAACACTGAAGCTTTCTTT	CASSQAGRANTEAFF
TRBV9	TRBJ2-5	NA	TRBD1	TGTGCCAGCAGCCCGTGGACAGGGGGAGAGACCCAGTACTTC	CASSPWTGGETQYF
TRBV6-5	TRBJ2-1	NA	TRBD2	TGTGCCAGCGGGGGGTTAGCGGGAGGAGACAATGAGCAGTTCTTC	CASGGLAGGDNEQFF
TRBV7-9	TRBJ1-6	NA	TRBD1	TGTGCCAGCAGCTCGCACCGGGACAGGGGGCGAACACTCCATTCACCCCTCCACTTT	CASSSHRDRGRTLHSPLHF
TRBV6-4	TRBJ2-1	NA	NA	TGTGCCAGCAGTGCTGATCTAGGCGGGGCCTACAATGAGCAGTTCTTC	CASSADLGGAYNEQFF
TRBV3-1/TRBV3-2	TRBJ2-3	NA	TRBD2	TGTGCCAGCAGCCCGACTAGCGGGAGGCCCACAGATACGCAGTATTTT	CASSPTSGRPTDTQYF
TRBV6-5	TRBJ2-4	NA	NA	TGTGCCAGCAGAACGACAGGAGAAAACATTCAGTACTTC	CASRTTGENIQYF
TRBV5-4	TRBJ1-1	NA	NA	TGTGCCAGCAGCTTGGTAAAGAACACTGAAGCTTTCTTT	CASSLVKNTEAFF
TRBV7-2	TRBJ2-1	NA	TRBD2	TGTGCCAGCAGCTTAGTAGAGGGGACTAGCGGGAGGTCCTACAATGAGCAGTTCTTC	CASSLVEGTSGRSYNEQFF
TRBV6-5	TRBJ1-2	NA	NA	TGTGCCAGCAGCGCGACAGCTAACTATGGCTACACCTTC	CASSATANYGYTF
TRBV7-3	TRBJ2-2	NA	TRBD2	TGTGCCAGCAGCTCGAGCGGGGGGCTGAACACCGGGGAGCTGTTTTTT	CASSSSGGLNTGELFF
TRBV5-4	TRBJ2-1	NA	TRBD1	TGTGCCAGCAGCTTGGTGGGGGGACAGGGGTTCTACAATGAGCAGTTCTTC	CASSLVGGQGFYNEQFF
TRBV5-4	TRBJ2-5	NA	NA	TGTGCCAGCAGCCCGGGGGCGGGAGCAGGGGTGGGGCCCCAGTACTTC	CASSPGAGAGVGPQYF
TRBV18	TRBJ1-1	few	NA	TGTGCCAGCTCACCAAAACAGGGAAACACTGAAGCTTTCTTT	CASSPKQGNTEAFF
TRBV5-1	TRBJ1-5	NA	TRBD1	TGCGCCAGCAGCTCCACAGGGGTCCGTCAGCCCCAGCATTTT	CASSSTGVRQPQHF
TRBV9	TRBJ1-5	few	NA	TGTGCCAGCAGCGAGGGGGGGTATCAGCCCCAGCATTTT	CASSEGGYQPQHF
TRBV3-1/TRBV3-2	TRBJ2-4	few	TRBD2	TGTGCCAGCAGCCAAGATGGGCGGCTAGCGGGGGTTCAGTACTTC	CASSQDGRLAGVQYF
TRBV18	TRBJ2-1	NA	NA	TGTGCCAGCTCACCACCGAGAGGGGGCTACAATGAGCAGTTCTTC	CASSPPRGGYNEQFF
TRBV6-5	TRBJ2-5	once	NA	TGTGCCAGCAGGGGGCCCTCCCAAGAGACCCAGTACTTC	CASRGPSQETQYF
TRBV2	TRBJ2-1	NA	NA	TGTGCCACCCATAGGACAGTGTTCTACAATGAGCAGTTCTTC	CATHRTVFYNEQFF
TRBV21-1	TRBJ1-5	NA	NA	TGTGCCAGCAGCAAATACAACAGTAGAGCGGTTTGGGGCAATCAGCCCCAGCATTTT	CASSKYNSRAVWGNQPQHF
TRBV12-5	TRBJ2-3	NA	TRBD1	TGTGCTAGTGGTTTGGTCGACAGGGGGACGGATACGCAGTATTTT	CASGLVDRGTDTQYF
TRBV4-1	TRBJ1-4	NA	TRBD1	TGCGCCAGCAGCCAGGGACAGGGTGCGGAAAAACTGTTTTTT	CASSQGQGAEKLFF
TRBV10-3	TRBJ2-7	NA	TRBD1	TGTGCCATCAGTAGGGGACAGGGTCTCTCCTACGAGCAGTACTTC	CAISRGQGLSYEQYF
TRBV20-1	TRBJ2-7	NA	NA	TGCAGTGCCGTGTGGGGACTGGAGCAGTACTTC	CSAVWGLEQYF
TRBV7-2	TRBJ2-1	NA	TRBD2	TGTGCCAGCAGCTTAAGGTCTAGCGGGGCGTCCTACAATGAGCAGTTCTTC	CASSLRSSGASYNEQFF
TRBV9	TRBJ1-1	NA	TRBD1	TGTGCCAGCAGCGCTGGGACAGGGGGCGAAGTGAACACTGAAGCTTTCTTT	CASSAGTGGEVNTEAFF
TRBV6-6	TRBJ2-7	NA	NA	TGTGCCAGCAGGCGTTCGCCGGGACAAGTTGCCTACGAGCAGTACTTC	CASRRSPGQVAYEQYF